The T cell receptor (beta chain) under discussion was sequenced for a study of T-cell memory formation after mild COVID-19. General study points: Balance between CD4 and CD8 was seen in clones contracting day 15 to 85, and a CD4+ lean was seen in later expanders.

MiXCR, run by TCRdb on the 5' RACE reads, gives a single entry per CDR3 protein. The repertoire holds roughly 300,000 distinct CDR3 sequences, with roughly 8% as singletons. On this clonotype itself: Antigen unknown.

V shed 3 bases and J shed 3 bases, with 15 bases lying between them. This CDR3 has 16 residues. The germline CDR1 and CDR2 sequences are LGHNA and YNFKEQ. Sequenced material: PBMCs or a T cell subset sorted from them (not recorded which). This TCR was sampled from a man aged 18 to 30 who had mild COVID-19 (a few samples of this study predate the infection). Cell type and time point are not known. The chain joins TRBV4-2 to TRBJ1-5, with D possibly being TRBD1 (6 bases). The chain's CDR3 is CASSQEGGRLNQPQHF. Written as DNA, the CDR3 is TGTGCCAGCAGCCAGGAAGGGGGACGCCTCAATCAGCCCCAGCATTTT.